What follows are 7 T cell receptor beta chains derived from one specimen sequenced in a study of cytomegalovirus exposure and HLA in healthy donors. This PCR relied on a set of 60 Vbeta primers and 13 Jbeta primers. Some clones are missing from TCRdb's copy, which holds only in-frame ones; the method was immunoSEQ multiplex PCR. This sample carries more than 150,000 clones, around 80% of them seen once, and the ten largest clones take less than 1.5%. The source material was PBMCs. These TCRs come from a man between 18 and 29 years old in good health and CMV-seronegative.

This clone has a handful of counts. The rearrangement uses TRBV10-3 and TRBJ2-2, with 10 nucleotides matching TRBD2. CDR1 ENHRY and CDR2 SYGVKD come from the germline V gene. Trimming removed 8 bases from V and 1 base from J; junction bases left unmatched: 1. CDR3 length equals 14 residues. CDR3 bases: TGTGCCATCGGACTAGCGGAGAACACCGGGGAGCTGTTTTTT. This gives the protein CAIGLAENTGELFF.

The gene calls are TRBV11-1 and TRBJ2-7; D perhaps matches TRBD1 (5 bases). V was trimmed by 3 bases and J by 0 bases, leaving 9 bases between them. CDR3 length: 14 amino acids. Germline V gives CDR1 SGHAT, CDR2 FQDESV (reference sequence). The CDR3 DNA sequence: TGTGCCAGCAGCTTTGGGGCCGACTCCTACGAGCAGTACTTC. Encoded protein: CASSFGADSYEQYF.

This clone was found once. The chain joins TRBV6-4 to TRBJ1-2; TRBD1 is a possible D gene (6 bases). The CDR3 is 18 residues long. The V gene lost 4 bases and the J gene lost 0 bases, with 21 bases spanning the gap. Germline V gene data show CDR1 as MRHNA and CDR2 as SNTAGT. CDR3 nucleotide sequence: TGTGCCAGCAGTGGCCGGCAGGGGATATCTAAAGCTAACTATGGCTACACCTTC. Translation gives CASSGRQGISKANYGYTF.

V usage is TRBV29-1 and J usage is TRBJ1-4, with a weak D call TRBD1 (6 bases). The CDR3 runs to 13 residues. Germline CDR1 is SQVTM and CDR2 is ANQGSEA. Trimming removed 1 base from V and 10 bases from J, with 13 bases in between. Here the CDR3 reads CSVEGPGGGKLFF. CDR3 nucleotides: TGCAGCGTTGAAGGTCCGGGGGGCGGAAAACTGTTTTTT.

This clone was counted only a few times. The CDR3 spells CASSFRPGGGYEQFF. CDR3 coding DNA: TGTGCCAGCAGCTTTCGCCCGGGAGGTGGCTATGAGCAGTTCTTC. The chain links TRBV5-6 to TRBJ2-1, with 7 bases identical to TRBD2. The CDR3 is 15 residues long. From germline, CDR1 is SGHDT and CDR2 YYEEEE. V lost 2 bases to trimming and J lost 8 bases; unmatched junction nucleotides: 10.

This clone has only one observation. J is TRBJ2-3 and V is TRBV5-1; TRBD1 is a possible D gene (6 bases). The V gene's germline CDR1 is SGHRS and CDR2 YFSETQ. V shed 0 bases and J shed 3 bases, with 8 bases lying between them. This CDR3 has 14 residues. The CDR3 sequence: CASSLAGATDTQYF. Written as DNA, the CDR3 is TGCGCCAGCAGCTTGGCAGGGGCTACAGATACGCAGTATTTT.

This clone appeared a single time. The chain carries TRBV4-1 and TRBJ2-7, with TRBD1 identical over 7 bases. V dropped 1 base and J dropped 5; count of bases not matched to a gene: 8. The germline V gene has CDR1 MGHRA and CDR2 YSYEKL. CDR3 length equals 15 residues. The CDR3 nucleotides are TGCGCCAGCAGCCAAGTCCTACAGGGGAACCACGAGCAGTACTTC. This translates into CASSQVLQGNHEQYF.